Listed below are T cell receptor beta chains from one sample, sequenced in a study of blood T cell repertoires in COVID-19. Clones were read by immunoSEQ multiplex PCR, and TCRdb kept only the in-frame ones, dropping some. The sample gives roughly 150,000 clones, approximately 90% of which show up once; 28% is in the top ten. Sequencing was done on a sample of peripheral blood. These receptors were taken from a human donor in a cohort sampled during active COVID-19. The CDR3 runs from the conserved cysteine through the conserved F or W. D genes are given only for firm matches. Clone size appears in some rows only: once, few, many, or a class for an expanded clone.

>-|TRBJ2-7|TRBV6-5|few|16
TGTGCCAGCAGTTCACAGGATACGGGCTCCCCGGTTAGGCAGTACTTC
CASSSQDTGSPVRQYF
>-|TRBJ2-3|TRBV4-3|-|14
TGCGCCAGCAGCCAAGGGTCCGGGACAGATACGCAGTATTTT
CASSQGSGTDTQYF
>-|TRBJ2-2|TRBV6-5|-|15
TGTGCCAGCAGTTACTGGGCAGGGAGGACCGGGGAGCTGTTTTTT
CASSYWAGRTGELFF
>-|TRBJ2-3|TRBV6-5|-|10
TGTGCCAGCAGGGGCAGTCGGCAGTATTTT
CASRGSRQYF
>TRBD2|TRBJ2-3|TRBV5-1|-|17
TGCGCCAGCAGCTTGGGACTAGCGGGGGGGCGCGCAGATACGCAGTATTTT
CASSLGLAGGRADTQYF
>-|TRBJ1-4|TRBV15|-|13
TGTGCCACCAGCAGAGATCAAGGGGCAAAACTGTTTTTT
CATSRDQGAKLFF
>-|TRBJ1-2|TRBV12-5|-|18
TGTGCTAGTGGTTTGGTACTAGAAGGCAGGGAGAAGGAGGGTGGCTACACCTTC
CASGLVLEGREKEGGYTF
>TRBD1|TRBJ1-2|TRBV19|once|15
TGTGCCAGTAGTGCATCGGGACAGGGGCCTTATGGCTACACCTTC
CASSASGQGPYGYTF
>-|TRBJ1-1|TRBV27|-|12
TGTGCCAGCGGGACATTGAACACTGAAGCTTTCTTT
CASGTLNTEAFF
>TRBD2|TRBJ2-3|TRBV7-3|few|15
TGTGCCAGCAGCCAAGGGACTAGCGGGGGCGATACGCAGTATTTT
CASSQGTSGGDTQYF
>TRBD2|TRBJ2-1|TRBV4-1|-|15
TGCGCCAGCAGCCGCCTAGCGGGGGGGCGAAATGAGCAGTTCTTC
CASSRLAGGRNEQFF
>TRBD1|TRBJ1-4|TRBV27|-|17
TGTGCCAGCAGTCGCATTCCGGGACAGAGAACTAATGAAAAACTGTTTTTT
CASSRIPGQRTNEKLFF
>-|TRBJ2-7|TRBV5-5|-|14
TGTGCCAGCAGCTTGGAGTGGCAGGGCTACGAGCAGTACTTC
CASSLEWQGYEQYF
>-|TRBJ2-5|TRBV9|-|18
TGTGCCAGCAGCGTAGCCGGGGGATGGCGGGGCCGCAGAGAGACCCAGTACTTC
CASSVAGGWRGRRETQYF
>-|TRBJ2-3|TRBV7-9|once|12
TGTGCCAGCAGCCTCGGCACAGATACGCAGTATTTT
CASSLGTDTQYF